A single sample gave rise to the 27 T cell receptor beta chains below, sequenced in a study of response to subunit inactivated influenza vaccine. TCRdb analysed the RT-PCR reads with MiXCR anew, one entry per CDR3 protein. This sample carries about 570,000 distinct CDR3 sequences, roughly 10% of them seen once, and the ten largest clones take 9.5% to 12%. This sample also appeared in a second study, on T cells expressing NK-cell markers. As that study records: Making the TCR beta cDNA relied on 5'RACE template switching with UMIs.

The source was PBMCs from blood, collected on the day of vaccination. These receptors originate from a man aged 50-59 years who received an inactivated influenza vaccine.

This clonotype has more than one count but fewer than ten. V is TRBV5-1 and J is TRBJ2-1, with 12 bases lining up with TRBD2. The CDR3 spans 17 residues. V was clipped by 4 bases and J by 4 bases; unmatched bases: 9. Germline-derived CDR1 and CDR2 are SGHRS and YFSETQ. The chain's CDR3 is CASSLGLAGSLYNEQFF. CDR3 DNA sequence: TGCGCCAGCAGCCTCGGACTAGCGGGGTCCTTGTACAATGAGCAGTTCTTC.

The DNA of the CDR3 is TGTGCCAGCAGCCGTTCCGGAGGCCAAGAGACCCAGTACTTC. Amino acids: CASSRSGGQETQYF. V gene TRBV11-3 combines with J gene TRBJ2-5, with a tentative D call TRBD2 (5 bases). CDR3 length: 14 amino acids. Germline V CDR1 and CDR2: SGHNT, YENEEA. V lost 5 bases to trimming and J lost 1 base, with 11 bases between them. Based on the CDR3 plus reference TRBV11-3 and TRBJ2-5, the full variable domain is EAGVVQSPRYKIIEKKQPVAFWCNPISGHNTLYWYLQNLGQGPELLIRYENEEAVDDSQLPKDRFSAERLKGVDSTLKIQPAELGDSAVYLCASSRSGGQETQYFGPGTRLLVL.

This chain uses TRBV10-3 with TRBJ2-7, with 7 bases aligning to TRBD1. The germline gives CDR1 ENHRY, CDR2 SYGVKD. V was pared by 2 bases and J by 2 bases, with 15 bases of the junction left unmatched. This CDR3 has 18 amino acids. The chain's CDR3 is CAISETKGGRGLTYEQYF. The CDR3 DNA reads as TGTGCCATCAGTGAGACCAAAGGGGGCAGGGGGTTAACCTACGAGCAGTACTTC.

This clonotype occurred many times. The rearrangement joins TRBV29-1 to TRBJ1-2; 8 positions agree with TRBD1. The CDR3 is 15 residues long. Germline trimming cut 3 bases from V and 2 bases from J; bases unmatched to any gene: 8. Germline V gene sequence: CDR1 SQVTM, CDR2 ANQGSEA. In DNA, the CDR3 is TGCAGCGTTGACCTAAGCCGGACAGGGAACTATGGCTACACCTTC. Translation gives CSVDLSRTGNYGYTF.

This clonotype was detected a few times. The chain links TRBV28 to TRBJ2-1; weak D call: TRBD1 (5 bases). V lost 3 bases to trimming and J lost 10 bases, with 10 bases between them. The germline V gene has CDR1 MDHEN and CDR2 SYDVKM. This CDR3 contains 12 residues. CDR3 sequence reads: CASSFGAREQFF. CDR3 DNA: TGTGCCAGCAGTTTTGGGGCGAGGGAGCAGTTCTTC.

This chain links TRBV10-3 with TRBJ2-2; 13 bases line up with TRBD2. Losses at the gene ends were 11 bases for V and 0 bases for J; bases not matched to a gene: 6. Looked up from germline, CDR1 is ENHRY and CDR2 is SYGVKD. This CDR3 region has 16 residues. The CDR3 nucleotides are TGTGCCCTACGAGGGACTAGCGGGGCGAACACCGGGGAGCTGTTTTTT. This encodes CALRGTSGANTGELFF.

V gene TRBV20-1 combines with J gene TRBJ1-2; TRBD1 is a possible D gene (5 bases). CDR1 is DFQATT and CDR2 is SNEGSKA in the germline V gene (reference sequence). The V and J ends lost 6 bases and 5 bases respectively, with 7 bases between them. This CDR3 spans 10 amino acids. CDR3 residues: CSAAGYGYTF. In nucleotides, the CDR3 is TGCAGTGCCGCAGGGTATGGCTACACCTTC.

In regard to this clonotype: This sequence may be a read error, since a much larger clone differs from it by one base. The rearrangement uses TRBV20-1 and TRBJ2-1, with 10 nucleotides matching TRBD1. Germline assignment: CDR1 DFQATT and CDR2 SNEGSKA (reference sequence). V dropped 8 bases and J dropped 9; count of bases not matched to a gene: 4. The CDR3 consists of 11 residues. In DNA form, the CDR3 reads TGCAGTTCTGGGGACAGGGGTGAGCAGTTCTTC. Amino acids: CSSGDRGEQFF.

The chain is built from TRBV6-1 and TRBJ1-1; 8 bases agree with TRBD1. V shed 6 bases and J 2 bases; nucleotides not matched to a gene: 8. CDR1 and CDR2 (germline): MNHNS, SASEGT. CDR3 length: 15 amino acids. In DNA form, the CDR3 reads TGTGCCAGCAGACCGGGGGGGACAGGAAACACTGAAGCTTTCTTT. Its translation: CASRPGGTGNTEAFF.

The gene calls are TRBV2 and TRBJ1-5; D is ambiguous. Trimming shortened V by 3 bases and J by 5 bases, and 14 bases separated the two germline ends. Germline V CDR1 and CDR2: SNHLY, FYNNEI. The CDR3 loop spans 15 amino acids. CDR3 protein: CASSDWASTYQPQHF. The CDR3 region has the DNA TGTGCCAGCAGTGATTGGGCCTCGACTTATCAGCCCCAGCATTTT.

The rearrangement joins TRBV6-6 to TRBJ1-1; D gene unclear. Germline V gives CDR1 MNHNY, CDR2 SVGAGI (reference sequence). The CDR3 loop spans 11 amino acids. V dropped 6 bases and J dropped 2 bases, with 4 bases sitting between them. The CDR3 protein is CASRANTEAFF. DNA for the CDR3: TGTGCCAGCAGGGCCAACACTGAAGCTTTCTTT.

This clonotype was detected many times. This chain uses TRBV7-7 with TRBJ2-7; 9 bases fit TRBD1. The CDR3 is made up of 13 amino acids. The germline V gene has CDR1 SSHAT and CDR2 FNYEAQ (reference sequence). The V segment lost 5 bases and the J segment 3 bases; nucleotides outside the gene matches: 2. The CDR3 here is CASSPDRGYEQYF. The DNA of the CDR3 is TGTGCCAGCAGCCCGGACAGGGGCTACGAGCAGTACTTC.

This clonotype occurred a few times. The chain joins TRBV5-4 to TRBJ2-3; D assignment may be TRBD1 or TRBD2 (5 bases each). Germline loops: CDR1 SGHNT, CDR2 YYREEE (reference sequence). The CDR3 is 14 residues long. V was cut by 4 bases and J by 0 bases, with 9 bases left in between. In DNA, the CDR3 is TGTGCCAGCAGCACGGGACGGAGCACAGATACGCAGTATTTT. It encodes CASSTGRSTDTQYF.

Ten or more counts support this clonotype. This chain uses TRBV9 with TRBJ2-1, with D possibly TRBD2 on 6 matching bases. Between the trimmed V and J ends, which lost 0 bases and 1 base, there was a span of 8 bases. CDR3 length equals 15 residues. Germline CDR1 is SGDLS and CDR2 is YYNGEE. CDR3 sequence reads: CASSVAGTSYNEQFF. The CDR3 nucleotides read TGTGCCAGCAGCGTAGCCGGGACTTCCTACAATGAGCAGTTCTTC.

The chain uses TRBV11-2 and TRBJ2-1; either TRBD1 or TRBD2 may fit D (5 bases each). Germline V gene lookup returns CDR1 SGHAT and CDR2 FQNNGV. The CDR3 totals 16 residues. Trimming stripped 1 base from V and 0 bases from J, with 10 bases between. The CDR3 loop is CASSLGGESSYNEQFF. As DNA, the CDR3 is TGTGCCAGCAGCTTAGGAGGGGAGAGCTCCTACAATGAGCAGTTCTTC.

This clonotype has only a few counts. The genes are TRBV7-8 and TRBJ1-2; D may be TRBD1 (5 bases). The CDR3 extends over 14 amino acids. Germline V gene sequence: CDR1 SGHVS, CDR2 FQNEAQ. V gave up 1 base and J gave up 5 bases, with 11 bases separating them. The CDR3, as DNA: TGTGCCAGCAGCTTAGGGGGCGATTTTTATGGCTACACCTTC. It codes for CASSLGGDFYGYTF.

The rearrangement uses TRBV20-1 and TRBJ2-2; 9 positions match TRBD2. Trimming cost V 0 bases and J 4 bases; bases outside gene matches: 12. The CDR3 sequence is 18 residues long. The germline V gene has CDR1 DFQATT and CDR2 SNEGSKA (reference sequence). The CDR3 reads CSARDSGSASGITGELFF. The CDR3 nucleotides are TGCAGTGCTAGAGATTCGGGGTCGGCTAGCGGGATCACCGGGGAGCTGTTTTTT.

This clonotype was found a few times. The chain carries TRBV14 and TRBJ1-1, with D tentatively TRBD1 (5 bases). This CDR3 contains 14 residues. V was shortened by 5 bases and J by 4 bases, with 14 bases between the two germline ends. Germline V CDR1 and CDR2: SGHDN, FVKESK. The CDR3 loop reads CASSGAIRGTEAFF. The CDR3, as DNA: TGTGCCAGCAGCGGGGCGATTCGGGGCACTGAAGCTTTCTTT.

This clonotype has a handful of counts. The V and J genes are TRBV12-3 or TRBV12-4 and TRBJ2-3; D gene ambiguous. The CDR3 runs 14 residues. V lost 3 bases and J lost 2, with 9 bases in between. CDR3 nucleotide sequence: TGTGCCAGCAGTTTTGGTGGTGACACAGATACGCAGTATTTT. Translated: CASSFGGDTDTQYF.

This clonotype occurred many times. The V call is TRBV7-9, the J call TRBJ2-1; TRBD2 aligns across 12 bases. The trim removed 2 bases at V and 9 bases at J, leaving 5 bases unmatched. The CDR3 is 15 residues long. Germline CDR1 reads SEHNR; CDR2 reads FQNEAQ (reference sequence). The CDR3 DNA reads as TGTGCCAGCAGCTTACTAGCGGGGGGGCCTTGTGAGCAGTTCTTC. Its translation is CASSLLAGGPCEQFF.

V is TRBV4-2 and J is TRBJ2-3, with 11 bases lining up with TRBD2. Germline CDR1 reads LGHNA; CDR2 reads YNFKEQ. The CDR3 covers 19 residues. V shed 0 bases, J shed 1 base, and the junction held 9 bases outside the gene matches. The CDR3 here is CASSQDPPRLAGRTDTQYF. In DNA, the CDR3 is TGTGCCAGCAGCCAAGATCCCCCTAGACTAGCGGGACGCACAGATACGCAGTATTTT.

This chain links TRBV4-2 with TRBJ2-5; 9 bases align to TRBD2. The CDR3 runs 15 residues. The germline V gene has CDR1 LGHNA and CDR2 YNFKEQ. V shed 3 bases and J 5 bases; nucleotides not matched to a gene: 7. The CDR3 region has the DNA TGTGCCAGCAGCCAGGAATTAACTAGCGGGGAGACCCAGTACTTC. Its protein is CASSQELTSGETQYF.

The chain joins TRBV12-3 or TRBV12-4 to TRBJ2-3; 11 bases fit TRBD2. J lost 3 bases, V lost 6 bases, and 5 bases had no gene match. This CDR3 region has 15 residues. As DNA, the CDR3 is TGTGCCAGCAGGCTGACTAGCGGGGATACAGATACGCAGTATTTT. Its translation: CASRLTSGDTDTQYF.

This clonotype came up many times. V gene TRBV6-5 combines with J gene TRBJ1-6; maybe TRBD1 (5 bases). Germline-derived CDR1 and CDR2 are MNHEY and SVGAGI. V was shortened by 0 bases and J by 9 bases, with 12 bases between the two germline ends. CDR3 length: 15 amino acids. The CDR3 sequence is CASSYSIGASSPLHF. CDR3 nucleotides: TGTGCCAGCAGTTACTCGATAGGGGCGAGTTCACCCCTCCACTTT.

This clonotype was counted between two and nine times. This chain uses TRBV7-2 with TRBJ1-4, with D possibly matching TRBD1 (6 bases). This CDR3 comprises 16 residues. CDR1 and CDR2 (germline): SGHTA, FQGNSA. Trimming removed 6 bases at V and 1 base at J, with 15 bases between. This CDR3 is CASSLTGAGTNEKLFF. The CDR3 bases are TGTGCCAGCAGTCTTACGGGGGCAGGAACTAATGAAAAACTGTTTTTT. Together with reference TRBV7-2 and TRBJ1-4, the CDR3 gives the full variable domain: GAGVSQSPSNKVTEKGKDVELRCDPISGHTALYWYRQSLGQGLEFLIYFQGNSAPDKSGLPSDRFSAERTGGSVSTLTIQRTQQEDSAVYLCASSLTGAGTNEKLFFGSGTQLSVL.

This clonotype appeared many times. The CDR3 DNA follows: TGTGCCAGCAGTCCAACTAGCGGGAGTGGCTATGAGCAGTTCTTC. Amino acids: CASSPTSGSGYEQFF. This chain connects TRBV6-4 to TRBJ2-1; 11 bases map to TRBD2. The CDR3 covers 15 residues. The junction had 8 bases not matched to a gene; V was cut back by 5 bases and J by 8 bases. Looked up from germline, CDR1 is MRHNA and CDR2 is SNTAGT.

This clonotype occurred many times. The chain joins TRBV12-3 or TRBV12-4 to TRBJ1-6; D not certain. V was clipped by 5 bases and J by 7 bases, with 3 bases between them. The CDR3 length is 11 residues. The CDR3, as DNA: TGTGCCAGCAGTCTAAATTCACCCCTCCACTTT. Amino acids: CASSLNSPLHF.